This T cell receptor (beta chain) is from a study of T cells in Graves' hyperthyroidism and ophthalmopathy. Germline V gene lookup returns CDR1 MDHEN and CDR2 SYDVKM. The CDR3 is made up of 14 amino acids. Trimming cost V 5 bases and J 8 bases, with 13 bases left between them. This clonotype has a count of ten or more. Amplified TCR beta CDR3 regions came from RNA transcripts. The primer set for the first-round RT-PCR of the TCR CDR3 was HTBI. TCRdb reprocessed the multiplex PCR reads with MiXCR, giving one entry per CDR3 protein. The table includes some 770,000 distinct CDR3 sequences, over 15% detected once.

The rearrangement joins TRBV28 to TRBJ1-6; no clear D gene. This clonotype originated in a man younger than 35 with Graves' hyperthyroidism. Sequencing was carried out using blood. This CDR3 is CASSPGRGYSPLHF. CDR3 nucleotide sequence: TGTGCCAGCAGTCCCGGACGAGGCTATTCACCCCTCCACTTT.